These 30 T cell receptor beta chains were all obtained from the same sample, sequenced in a study of T cell responses to AZD1222 COVID-19 vaccine. Method: immunoSEQ multiplex PCR; TCRdb's copy keeps in-frame clones and lacks some. The top ten hold 1.5% to 2% of the sample, which has roughly 150,000 clones, just over 90% seen once. The source was peripheral blood, collected on day 0 of AZD1222 vaccination. These receptors were collected from an adult in good health.

The V gene is TRBV12-3 or TRBV12-4, the J gene TRBJ2-7, with a weak D call TRBD2 (5 bases). V was shortened by 3 bases and J by 6 bases, with 12 bases between the two germline ends. There are 13 residues in the CDR3. The CDR3 DNA follows: TGTGCCAGCAGTTTTTCTCTGGGGAGCGAGCAGTACTTC. It codes for CASSFSLGSEQYF.

The V and J genes are TRBV11-3 and TRBJ2-3, with D perhaps matching TRBD2 (6 bases). The CDR3 runs 15 residues. Germline lookup yields CDR1 SGHNT and CDR2 YENEEA. Trimming took 1 base from V and 0 from J, leaving 8 bases between them. CDR3 residues: CASSLAGASTDTQYF. CDR3 DNA: TGTGCCAGCAGCTTAGCGGGAGCGAGCACAGATACGCAGTATTTT.

This clone was recorded once. This CDR3 reads CASSFGSYGYTF. The CDR3 DNA reads TGTGCCAGCAGCTTTGGGAGTTATGGCTACACCTTC. The rearrangement links TRBV13 to TRBJ1-2; D is unresolved. CDR1 PRHDT and CDR2 FYEKMQ come from the germline V gene (reference sequence). V was pared by 3 bases and J by 5 bases, with 7 bases between. The CDR3 runs to 12 residues.

The chain links TRBV15 to TRBJ1-1; D remains ambiguous. CDR1 is LNHNV, CDR2 YYDKDF, per germline (reference sequence). The germline V and J ends were trimmed by 5 bases and 0 bases, with 10 bases remaining between them. The CDR3 is made up of 14 amino acids. The CDR3 DNA reads as TGTGCCACCAGCGGACGGATTATGAACACTGAAGCTTTCTTT. Amino acid sequence: CATSGRIMNTEAFF. The variable domain in full, completed from reference TRBV15 and TRBJ1-1, reads DAMVIQNPRYQVTQFGKPVTLSCSQTLNHNVMYWYQQKSSQAPKLLFHYYDKDFNNEADTPDNFQSRRPNTSFCFLDIRSPGLGDTAMYLCATSGRIMNTEAFFGQGTRLTVV.

V gene TRBV18 combines with J gene TRBJ1-5; possible D gene TRBD1, 6 bases. This CDR3 contains 14 residues. The germline CDR1 and CDR2 sequences are KGHSH and LQKENI. Deletions cut 3 bases from V and 4 bases from J, with 10 bases between. The chain's CDR3 is CASSPEGGNQPQHF. The DNA of the CDR3 is TGTGCCAGCTCACCGGAGGGGGGAAATCAGCCCCAGCATTTT.

V gene TRBV24-1 combines with J gene TRBJ2-1; 8 bases align to TRBD2. Per germline, CDR1 KGHDR and CDR2 SFDVKD. V dropped 0 bases and J dropped 5; count of bases not matched to a gene: 8. This CDR3 is built from 17 residues. In nucleotides, the CDR3 is TGTGCCACCAGTGATTTGCCGGGCGGGAGGACTGACAATGAGCAGTTCTTC. Translated, it gives CATSDLPGGRTDNEQFF.

The chain links TRBV12-3 or TRBV12-4 to TRBJ1-2; D might be TRBD1 (6 bases). The CDR3 is made up of 13 amino acids. Between the trimmed V and J ends, which lost 5 bases and 10 bases, there was a span of 17 bases. CDR3 DNA sequence: TGTGCCAGCAGTGTCAGGGGAACGGCCCACTACACCTTC. Protein sequence: CASSVRGTAHYTF.

The V gene is TRBV10-3, the J gene TRBJ2-5; 8 bases fit TRBD1. The germline CDR1 and CDR2 sequences are ENHRY and SYGVKD. Trimming at V came to 5 bases and at J to 1 base, leaving 3 bases not matched to a gene. The CDR3 is 14 residues long. The CDR3 here is CAISRTGPQETQYF. CDR3 DNA: TGTGCCATCAGTAGGACAGGGCCCCAAGAGACCCAGTACTTC.

V is TRBV15 and J is TRBJ2-7, with D uncertain. V was trimmed by 1 base and J by 6 bases, leaving 10 bases between them. There are 13 residues in the CDR3. Germline-derived CDR1 and CDR2 are LNHNV and YYDKDF (reference sequence). The CDR3: CATSRGRRGEQYF. CDR3 in DNA: TGTGCCACCAGCAGAGGAAGGCGCGGCGAGCAGTACTTC.

The chain joins TRBV3-1 (or the pseudogene TRBV3-2) to TRBJ2-1; D is uncertain. V was shortened by 5 bases and J by 12 bases, with 14 bases between the two germline ends. This CDR3 spans 12 amino acids. Germline V CDR1 and CDR2: LGHDT, YNNKEL (reference sequence). CDR3 sequence (DNA): TGTGCCAGCAGCTTAGACCCTCATGGGCAGTTCTTC. This gives the protein CASSLDPHGQFF.

CDR3 DNA: TGCGCCAGCAGCCAGGAGGGGCAGGTACAGCCCCAGCATTTT. Translating gives CASSQEGQVQPQHF. This chain links TRBV4-1 with TRBJ1-5; tentative D call: TRBD1 (5 bases). The germline CDR1 and CDR2 sequences are MGHRA and YSYEKL. V lost 3 bases, J lost 7 bases, and 13 bases lay in between. The CDR3 is 14 amino acids.

This rearrangement joins TRBV27 to TRBJ2-2; 9 positions agree with TRBD2. Germline values: CDR1 MNHEY, CDR2 SMNVEV (reference sequence). Trimming cost V 3 bases and J 4 bases; bases outside gene matches: 12. This CDR3 region has 18 residues. The CDR3 DNA reads TGTGCCAGCAGTTTTAGGGCTAGCGGGACTTGGGGCACCGGGGAGCTGTTTTTT. Translation: CASSFRASGTWGTGELFF.

The V and J genes are TRBV6-1 and TRBJ2-1; 9 bases are shared with TRBD2. The V segment lost 3 bases and the J segment 2 bases; nucleotides outside the gene matches: 5. The germline V gene has CDR1 MNHNS and CDR2 SASEGT. CDR3 length: 16 residues. CDR3 region: CASSELAGGPYNEQFF. The CDR3 DNA reads as TGTGCCAGCAGTGAGCTTGCGGGAGGGCCCTACAATGAGCAGTTCTTC.

The chain has TRBV28 and TRBJ1-6, with D possibly being TRBD1 (6 bases). Trimming pared 5 bases from V and 7 bases from J, leaving 18 bases between. CDR3 length: 16 residues. CDR1 is MDHEN, CDR2 SYDVKM, per germline. The CDR3 loop is CASSPHRTARNSPLHF. The CDR3 bases are TGTGCCAGCAGTCCTCACCGGACAGCCCGAAATTCACCCCTCCACTTT.

The chain couples TRBV3-1 (or the pseudogene TRBV3-2) to TRBJ1-6; 8 nucleotides match TRBD1. Germline V gives CDR1 LGHDT, CDR2 YNNKEL (reference sequence). The CDR3 extends over 14 amino acids. V was pared by 4 bases and J by 10 bases, with 6 bases of the junction left unmatched. The CDR3 spells CASSPDRVGSPLHF. The CDR3 DNA reads as TGTGCCAGCAGCCCGGACAGGGTCGGGTCACCCCTCCACTTT.

The chain is built from TRBV11-2 and TRBJ2-1; D is perhaps TRBD2 (5 bases). Germline V gene data show CDR1 as SGHAT and CDR2 as FQNNGV. CDR3 length equals 14 residues. Trimming left V 3 bases short and J 1 base short, with 7 bases between. In nucleotides, the CDR3 is TGTGCCAGCAGCTTCGGGGAATCCTACAATGAGCAGTTCTTC. This encodes CASSFGESYNEQFF.

The rearrangement links TRBV29-1 to TRBJ2-7; 7 positions agree with TRBD1. The CDR3 extends over 12 amino acids. The germline CDR1 and CDR2 sequences are SQVTM and ANQGSEA. V shed 3 bases, J shed 3 bases, and the junction held 2 bases outside the gene matches. The CDR3 loop reads CSVEGTDYEQYF. CDR3 sequence (DNA): TGCAGCGTTGAGGGGACAGACTACGAGCAGTACTTC.

The gene calls are TRBV14 and TRBJ1-1; D call uncertain. V was pared by 1 base and J by 1 base, with 7 bases between. Looked up from germline, CDR1 is SGHDN and CDR2 is FVKESK. This CDR3 is built from 14 residues. The CDR3 is CASSQGGANTEAFF. In DNA, the CDR3 is TGTGCCAGCAGCCAAGGAGGCGCGAACACTGAAGCTTTCTTT.

This chain connects TRBV28 to TRBJ1-3; TRBD1 agrees at 7 bases. This CDR3 contains 15 residues. The junction had 4 bases not matched to a gene; V was cut back by 2 bases and J by 3 bases. CDR1 and CDR2 from the germline V gene are MDHEN and SYDVKM. This CDR3 is CASSLEGASGNTIYF. CDR3 DNA: TGTGCCAGCAGTTTAGAGGGGGCGAGTGGAAACACCATATATTTT.

V gene TRBV19 combines with J gene TRBJ1-3; D ambiguous. This CDR3 has 14 residues. CDR1 is LNHDA and CDR2 is SQIVND in the germline V gene (reference sequence). V lost 4 bases and J lost 0, with 7 bases in between. The CDR3: CASSKTSSGNTIYF. Here the CDR3 DNA reads TGTGCCAGTAGTAAGACGAGCTCTGGAAACACCATATATTTT.

This rearrangement joins TRBV6-2 or TRBV6-3 to TRBJ1-3; weak D call: TRBD1 (5 bases). CDR1 is MNHEY and CDR2 is SVGEGT in the germline V gene. V shed 0 bases and J shed 5 bases, with 14 bases lying between them. The CDR3 runs to 16 residues. The CDR3 reads CASSYSVAGTRNTIYF. The CDR3 DNA reads TGTGCCAGCAGTTACTCGGTTGCAGGGACCAGAAACACCATATATTTT.

The chain joins TRBV6-5 to TRBJ1-2, with TRBD1 identical over 11 bases. V was clipped by 7 bases and J by 6 bases; unmatched bases: 4. The germline CDR1 and CDR2 sequences are MNHEY and SVGAGI. This CDR3 is 13 amino acids long. CDR3 in amino acids: CASTRGQGDGYTF. CDR3 nucleotide sequence: TGTGCCAGCACAAGGGGACAGGGGGATGGCTACACCTTC.

The chain joins TRBV5-1 to TRBJ1-1; D not certain. Germline V gene lookup returns CDR1 SGHRS and CDR2 YFSETQ. V was shortened by 1 base and J by 1 base, with 8 bases between the two germline ends. The CDR3 covers 14 residues. This CDR3 reads CASSLTGWNTEAFF. The CDR3 DNA sequence: TGCGCCAGCAGCTTGACGGGTTGGAACACTGAAGCTTTCTTT.

The V gene is TRBV3-1 (or the pseudogene TRBV3-2), the J gene TRBJ1-6, with D perhaps matching TRBD1 (6 bases). The CDR3 has 16 residues. V was shortened by 6 bases and J by 7 bases, with 19 bases between the two germline ends. Germline CDR1 reads LGHDT; CDR2 reads YNNKEL (reference sequence). The CDR3 loop reads CASRHTTGWDNSPLHF. In DNA form, the CDR3 reads TGTGCCAGCAGGCACACTACAGGGTGGGACAATTCACCCCTCCACTTT.

V gene TRBV12-2 combines with J gene TRBJ2-7. TRBV12-2 is termed a pseudogene. This CDR3 comprises 13 residues. The CDR3 DNA reads as TGTGCAAGTCGCTTGAAGAACTCCTACGAGCAGTACTTC. This gives the protein CASRLKNSYEQYF.

This chain connects TRBV7-2 to TRBJ2-5; 11 bases map to TRBD2. V lost 1 base, J lost 3 bases, and 10 bases stayed unmatched. CDR3 length: 18 residues. Germline V gene sequence: CDR1 SGHTA, CDR2 FQGNSA. The CDR3 is CASSLGYPGLAEEETQYF. CDR3 DNA sequence: TGTGCCAGCAGCTTAGGATATCCGGGACTAGCGGAGGAAGAGACCCAGTACTTC.

The chain uses TRBV5-1 and TRBJ2-4; D may match TRBD1 or TRBD2 (5 bases each). The V end was cut by 2 bases, the J end by 12 bases, with 12 bases between. This CDR3 spans 12 amino acids. Germline CDR1 and CDR2: SGHRS and YFSETQ. CDR3: CASSLLPGPQYF. The DNA of the CDR3 is TGCGCCAGCAGCTTACTCCCGGGACCTCAGTACTTC.

The chain combines TRBV6-5 with TRBJ2-7; 8 bases map to TRBD1. Germline lookup yields CDR1 MNHEY and CDR2 SVGAGI. The V gene end was trimmed by 9 bases and the J gene end by 4 bases; junction bases not matched to a gene: 11. The length of the CDR3 is 14 residues. In DNA, the CDR3 is TGTGCCAGGGTAATCTCAGGGGGCGAGTACGAGCAGTACTTC. It encodes CARVISGGEYEQYF.

This chain uses TRBV28 with TRBJ1-3; D remains ambiguous. Per germline, CDR1 MDHEN and CDR2 SYDVKM. This CDR3 comprises 14 residues. With 3 bases removed from V and 4 bases from J, the gap between germline ends came to 10 bases. In DNA form, the CDR3 reads TGTGCCAGCAGTTTCGGGGTCCCCGGAAACACCATATATTTT. The encoded protein is CASSFGVPGNTIYF. Full variable domain (missing parts from reference TRBV28 and TRBJ1-3): DVKVTQSSRYLVKRTGEKVFLECVQDMDHENMFWYRQDPGLGLRLIYFSYDVKMKEKGDIPEGYSVSREKKERFSLILESASTNQTSMYLCASSFGVPGNTIYFGEGSWLTVV.

V usage is TRBV9 and J usage is TRBJ1-6; 9 bases agree with TRBD1. Germline CDR1 SGDLS, CDR2 YYNGEE. V shed 0 bases, J shed 7 bases, and the junction held 11 bases outside the gene matches. The CDR3 is 18 residues long. CDR3: CASSVGPTGGKGNSPLHF. As DNA, the CDR3 is TGTGCCAGCAGCGTAGGCCCCACAGGGGGCAAAGGAAATTCACCCCTCCACTTT.